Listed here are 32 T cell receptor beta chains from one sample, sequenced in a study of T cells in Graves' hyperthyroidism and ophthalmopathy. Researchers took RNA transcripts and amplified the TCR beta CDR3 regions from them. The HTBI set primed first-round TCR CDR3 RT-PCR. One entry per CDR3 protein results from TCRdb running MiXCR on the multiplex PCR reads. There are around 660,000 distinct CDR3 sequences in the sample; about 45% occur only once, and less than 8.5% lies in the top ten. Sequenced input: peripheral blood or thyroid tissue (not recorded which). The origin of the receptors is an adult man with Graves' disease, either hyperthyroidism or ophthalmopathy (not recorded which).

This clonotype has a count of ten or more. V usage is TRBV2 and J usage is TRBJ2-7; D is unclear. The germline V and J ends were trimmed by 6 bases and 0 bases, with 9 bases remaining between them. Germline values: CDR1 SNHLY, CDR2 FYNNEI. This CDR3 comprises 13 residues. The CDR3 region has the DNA TGTGCCAGCAGCTCCGGACGCTCCTACGAGCAGTACTTC. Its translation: CASSSGRSYEQYF. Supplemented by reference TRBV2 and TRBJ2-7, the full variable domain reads EPEVTQTPSHQVTQMGQEVILRCVPISNHLYFYWYRQILGQKVEFLVSFYNNEISEKSEIFDDQFSVERPDGSNFTLKIRSTKLEDSAMYFCASSSGRSYEQYFGPGTRLTVT.

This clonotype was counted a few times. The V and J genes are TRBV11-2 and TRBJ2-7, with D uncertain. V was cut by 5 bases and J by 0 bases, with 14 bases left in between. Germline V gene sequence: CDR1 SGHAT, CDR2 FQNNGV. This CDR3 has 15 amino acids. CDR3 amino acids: CASSKDVPSSYEQYF. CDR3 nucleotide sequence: TGTGCCAGCAGCAAGGACGTCCCAAGCTCCTACGAGCAGTACTTC.

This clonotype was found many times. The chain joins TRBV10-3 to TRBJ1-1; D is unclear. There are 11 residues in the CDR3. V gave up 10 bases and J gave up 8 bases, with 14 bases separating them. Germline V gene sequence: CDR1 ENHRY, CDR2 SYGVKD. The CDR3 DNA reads TGTGCCAGTAAAGGGTTGATGGAAGCTTTCTTT. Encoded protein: CASKGLMEAFF.

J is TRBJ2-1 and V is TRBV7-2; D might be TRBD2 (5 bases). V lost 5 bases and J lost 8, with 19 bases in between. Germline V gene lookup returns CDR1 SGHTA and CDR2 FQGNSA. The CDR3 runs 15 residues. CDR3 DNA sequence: TGTGCCAGCAGCGCAAAACCCACCGGGGTCGATGAGCAGTTCTTC. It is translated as CASSAKPTGVDEQFF.

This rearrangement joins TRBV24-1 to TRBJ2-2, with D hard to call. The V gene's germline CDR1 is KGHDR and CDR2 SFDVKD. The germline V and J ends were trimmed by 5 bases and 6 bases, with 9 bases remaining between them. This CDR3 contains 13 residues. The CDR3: CATSVGSSGELFF. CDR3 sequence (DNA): TGTGCCACCAGTGTCGGGTCCTCCGGGGAGCTGTTTTTT.

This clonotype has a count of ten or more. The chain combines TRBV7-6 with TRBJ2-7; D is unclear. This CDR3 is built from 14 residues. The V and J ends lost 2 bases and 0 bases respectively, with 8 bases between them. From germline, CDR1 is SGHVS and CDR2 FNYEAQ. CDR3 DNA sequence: TGTGCCAGCAGCTTACTGACAAACTCCTACGAGCAGTACTTC. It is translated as CASSLLTNSYEQYF.

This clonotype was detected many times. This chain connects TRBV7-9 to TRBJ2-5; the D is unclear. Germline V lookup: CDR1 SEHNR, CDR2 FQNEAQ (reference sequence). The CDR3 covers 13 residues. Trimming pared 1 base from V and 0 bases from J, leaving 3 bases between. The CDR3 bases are TGTGCCAGCAGCTTAGAGTACCAAGAGACCCAGTACTTC. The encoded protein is CASSLEYQETQYF.

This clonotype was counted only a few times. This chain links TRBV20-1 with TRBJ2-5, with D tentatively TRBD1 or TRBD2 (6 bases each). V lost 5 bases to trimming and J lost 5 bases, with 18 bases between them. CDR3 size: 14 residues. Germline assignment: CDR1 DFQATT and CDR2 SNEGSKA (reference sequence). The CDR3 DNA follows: TGCAGTGCTCGCGAAGGGGGGCTAGCGGAGACCCAGTACTTC. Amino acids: CSAREGGLAETQYF.

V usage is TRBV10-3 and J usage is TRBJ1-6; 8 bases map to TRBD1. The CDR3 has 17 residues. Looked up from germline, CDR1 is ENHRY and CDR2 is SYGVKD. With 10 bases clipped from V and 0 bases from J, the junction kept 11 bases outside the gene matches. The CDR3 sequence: CATRTGTSSSYNSPLHF. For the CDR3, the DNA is TGTGCCACTCGGACAGGGACCTCAAGCTCCTATAATTCACCCCTCCACTTT.

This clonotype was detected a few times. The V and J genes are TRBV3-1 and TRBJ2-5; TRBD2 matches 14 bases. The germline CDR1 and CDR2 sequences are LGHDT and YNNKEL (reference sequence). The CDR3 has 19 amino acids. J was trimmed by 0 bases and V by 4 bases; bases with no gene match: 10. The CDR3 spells CASSLGTSGRWGHQETQYF. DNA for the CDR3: TGTGCCAGCAGCCTCGGGACTAGCGGGAGATGGGGGCACCAAGAGACCCAGTACTTC.

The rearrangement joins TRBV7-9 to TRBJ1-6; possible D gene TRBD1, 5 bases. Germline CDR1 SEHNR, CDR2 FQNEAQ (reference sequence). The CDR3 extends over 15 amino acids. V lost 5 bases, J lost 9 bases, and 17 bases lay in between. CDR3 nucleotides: TGTGCCAGCAGCCAAGATCAGGGAGCGGGTTCACCCCTCCACTTT. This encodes CASSQDQGAGSPLHF.

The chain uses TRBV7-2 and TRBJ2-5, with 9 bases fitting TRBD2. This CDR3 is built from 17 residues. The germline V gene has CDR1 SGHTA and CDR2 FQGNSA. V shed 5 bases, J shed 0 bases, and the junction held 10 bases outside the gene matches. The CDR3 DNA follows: TGTGCCAGCAGCCCCTACGGACTAGCGACCCACCAAGAGACCCAGTACTTC. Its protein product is CASSPYGLATHQETQYF.

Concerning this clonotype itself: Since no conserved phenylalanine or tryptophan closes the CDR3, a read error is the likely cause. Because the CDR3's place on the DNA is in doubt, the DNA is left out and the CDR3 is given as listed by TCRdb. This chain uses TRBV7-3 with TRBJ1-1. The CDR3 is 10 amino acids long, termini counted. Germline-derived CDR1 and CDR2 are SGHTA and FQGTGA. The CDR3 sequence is CASSADGANY.

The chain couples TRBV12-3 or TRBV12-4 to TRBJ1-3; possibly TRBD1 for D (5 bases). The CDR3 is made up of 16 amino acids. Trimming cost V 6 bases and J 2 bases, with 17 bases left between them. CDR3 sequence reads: CASSLVGPGTGNTIYF. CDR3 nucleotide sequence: TGTGCCAGCAGCTTGGTAGGGCCAGGGACTGGAAACACCATATATTTT.

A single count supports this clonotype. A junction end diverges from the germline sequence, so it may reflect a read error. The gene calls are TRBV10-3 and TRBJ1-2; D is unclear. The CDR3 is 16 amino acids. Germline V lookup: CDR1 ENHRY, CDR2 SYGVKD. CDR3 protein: CASSEMGRFDNYGYTF. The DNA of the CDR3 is TGTGCCAGCAGTGAGATGGGTAGATTCGATAACTATGGCTACACCTTC.

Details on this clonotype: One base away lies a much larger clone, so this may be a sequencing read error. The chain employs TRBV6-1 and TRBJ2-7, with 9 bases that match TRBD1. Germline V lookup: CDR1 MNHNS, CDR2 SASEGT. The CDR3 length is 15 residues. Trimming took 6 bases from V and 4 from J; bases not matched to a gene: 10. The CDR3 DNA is TGTGCCAGCAGCGGAGCCGGGACAGGGATTTACGAGCAGTACTTC. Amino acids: CASSGAGTGIYEQYF.

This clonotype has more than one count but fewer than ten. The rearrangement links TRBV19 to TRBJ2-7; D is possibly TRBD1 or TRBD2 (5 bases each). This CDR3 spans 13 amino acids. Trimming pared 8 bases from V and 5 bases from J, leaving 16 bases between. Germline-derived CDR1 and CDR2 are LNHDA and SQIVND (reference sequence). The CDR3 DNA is TGTGCCAGTGGGGCTAGCCGGTCCCACGAGCAGTACTTC. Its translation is CASGASRSHEQYF. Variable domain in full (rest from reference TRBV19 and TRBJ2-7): DGGITQSPKYLFRKEGQNVTLSCEQNLNHDAMYWYRQDPGQGLRLIYYSQIVNDFQKGDIAEGYSVSREKKESFPLTVTSAQKNPTAFYLCASGASRSHEQYFGPGTRLTVT.

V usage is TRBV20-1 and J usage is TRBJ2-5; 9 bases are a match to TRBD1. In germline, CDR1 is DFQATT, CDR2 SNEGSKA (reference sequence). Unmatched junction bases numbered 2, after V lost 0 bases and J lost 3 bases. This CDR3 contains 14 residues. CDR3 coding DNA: TGCAGTGCTAGAGACTGGACAGGGGAAGAGACCCAGTACTTC. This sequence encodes CSARDWTGEETQYF.

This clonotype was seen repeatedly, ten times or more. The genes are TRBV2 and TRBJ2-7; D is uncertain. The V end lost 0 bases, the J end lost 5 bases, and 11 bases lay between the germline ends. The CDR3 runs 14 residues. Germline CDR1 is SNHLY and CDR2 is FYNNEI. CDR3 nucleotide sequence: TGTGCCAGCAGTGAAGCGCTTAGTGAGGACGAGCAGTACTTC. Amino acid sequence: CASSEALSEDEQYF.

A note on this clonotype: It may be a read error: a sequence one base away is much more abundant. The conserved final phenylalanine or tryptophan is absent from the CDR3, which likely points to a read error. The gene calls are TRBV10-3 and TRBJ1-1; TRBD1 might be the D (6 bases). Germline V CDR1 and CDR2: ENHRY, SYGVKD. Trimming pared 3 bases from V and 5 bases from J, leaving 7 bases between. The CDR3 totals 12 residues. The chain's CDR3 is CAISETGTEAFY. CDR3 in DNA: TGTGCCATCAGTGAAACAGGGACTGAAGCTTTCTAT.

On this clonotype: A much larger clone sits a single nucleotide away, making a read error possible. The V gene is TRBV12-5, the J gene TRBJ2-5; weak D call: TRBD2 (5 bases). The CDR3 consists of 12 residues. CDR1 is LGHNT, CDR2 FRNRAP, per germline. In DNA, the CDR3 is TGTGCTAGTGGTTTGGCCGGGGAGATCCAGTACTTC. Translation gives CASGLAGEIQYF.

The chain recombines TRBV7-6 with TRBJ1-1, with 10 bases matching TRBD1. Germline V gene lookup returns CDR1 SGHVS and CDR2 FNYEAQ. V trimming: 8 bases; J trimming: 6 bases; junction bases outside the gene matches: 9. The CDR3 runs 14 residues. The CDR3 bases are TGTGCCAGCGCTAAGCCAGGGACAGGGGCTGAAGCTTTCTTT. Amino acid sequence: CASAKPGTGAEAFF. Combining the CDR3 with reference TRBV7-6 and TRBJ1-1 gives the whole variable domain GAGVSQSPRYKVTKRGQDVALRCDPISGHVSLYWYRQALGQGPEFLTYFNYEAQQDKSGLPNDRFSAERPEGSISTLTIQRTEQRDSAMYRCASAKPGTGAEAFFGQGTRLTVV.

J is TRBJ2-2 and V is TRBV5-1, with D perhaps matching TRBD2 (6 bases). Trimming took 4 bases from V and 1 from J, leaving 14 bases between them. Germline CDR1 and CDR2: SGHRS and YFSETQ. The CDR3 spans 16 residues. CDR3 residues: CASSGPSGRNTGELFF. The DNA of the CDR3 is TGCGCCAGCAGCGGCCCAAGCGGGCGGAACACCGGGGAGCTGTTTTTT.

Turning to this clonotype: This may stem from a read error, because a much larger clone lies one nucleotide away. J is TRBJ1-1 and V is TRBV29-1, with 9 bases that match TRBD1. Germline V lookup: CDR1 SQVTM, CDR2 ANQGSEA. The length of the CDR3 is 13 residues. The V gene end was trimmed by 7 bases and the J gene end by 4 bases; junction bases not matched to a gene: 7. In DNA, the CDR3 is TGCAGCGCTTGGACAGGGGAGTGCACTGAAGCTTTCTTT. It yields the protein CSAWTGECTEAFF.

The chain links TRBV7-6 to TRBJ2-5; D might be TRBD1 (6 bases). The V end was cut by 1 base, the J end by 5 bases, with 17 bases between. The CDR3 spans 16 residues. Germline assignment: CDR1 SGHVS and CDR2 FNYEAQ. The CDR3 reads CASSLEQGRTRETQYF. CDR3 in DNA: TGTGCCAGCAGCTTAGAACAGGGCAGGACGCGGGAGACCCAGTACTTC. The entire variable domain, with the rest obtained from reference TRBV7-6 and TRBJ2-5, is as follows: GAGVSQSPRYKVTKRGQDVALRCDPISGHVSLYWYRQALGQGPEFLTYFNYEAQQDKSGLPNDRFSAERPEGSISTLTIQRTEQRDSAMYRCASSLEQGRTRETQYFGPGTRLLVL.

The CDR3 loop reads CSARETGGGNTIYF. The CDR3 coding sequence is TGCAGTGCTAGAGAAACCGGCGGCGGAAACACCATATATTTT. The chain combines TRBV20-1 with TRBJ1-3; D not certain. CDR1 is DFQATT, CDR2 SNEGSKA, per germline (reference sequence). Trimming took 0 bases from V and 4 from J, leaving 10 bases between them. The CDR3 length is 14 residues.

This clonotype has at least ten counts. The DNA for the CDR3 is TGCAGCGTTGAATCATATGGCTACACCTTC. It encodes CSVESYGYTF. The chain joins TRBV29-1 to TRBJ1-2; unclear D gene. Germline V gene lookup returns CDR1 SQVTM and CDR2 ANQGSEA. V dropped 2 bases and J dropped 5 bases, with 3 bases sitting between them. The CDR3 is 10 residues long.

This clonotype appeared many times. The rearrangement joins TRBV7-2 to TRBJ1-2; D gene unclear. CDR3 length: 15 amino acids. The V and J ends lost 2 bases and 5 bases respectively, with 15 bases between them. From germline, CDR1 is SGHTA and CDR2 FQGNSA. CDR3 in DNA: TGTGCCAGCAGCTTACCCTGGATAGGGTCATATGGCTACACCTTC. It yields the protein CASSLPWIGSYGYTF.

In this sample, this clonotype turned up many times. The CDR3 reads CSVFSGTGTAEAFF. DNA of the CDR3: TGCAGCGTTTTCTCCGGGACAGGGACAGCTGAAGCTTTCTTT. The chain couples TRBV29-1 to TRBJ1-1, with 9 nucleotides matching TRBD1. Germline V gene sequence: CDR1 SQVTM, CDR2 ANQGSEA. The CDR3 totals 14 residues. Trimming cost V 5 bases and J 6 bases; bases outside gene matches: 10.

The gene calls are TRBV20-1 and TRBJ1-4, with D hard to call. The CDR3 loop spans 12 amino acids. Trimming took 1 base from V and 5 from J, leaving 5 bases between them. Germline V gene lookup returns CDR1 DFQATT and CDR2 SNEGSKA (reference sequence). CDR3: CSARVGNEKLFF. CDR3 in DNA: TGCAGTGCTAGAGTTGGAAATGAAAAACTGTTTTTT.

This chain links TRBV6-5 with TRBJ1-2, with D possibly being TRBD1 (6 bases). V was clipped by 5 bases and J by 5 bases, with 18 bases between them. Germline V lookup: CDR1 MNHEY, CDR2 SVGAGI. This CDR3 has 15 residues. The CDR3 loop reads CASSTPGGRAYGYTF. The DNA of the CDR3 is TGTGCCAGCAGTACCCCCGGGGGCAGGGCTTATGGCTACACCTTC.

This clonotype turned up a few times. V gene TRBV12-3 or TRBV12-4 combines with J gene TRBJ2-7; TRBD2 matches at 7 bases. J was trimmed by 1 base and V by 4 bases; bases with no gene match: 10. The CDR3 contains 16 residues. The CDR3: CASSSTGEGRSYEQYF. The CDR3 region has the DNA TGTGCCAGCAGTTCCACGGGGGAGGGCCGATCCTACGAGCAGTACTTC.